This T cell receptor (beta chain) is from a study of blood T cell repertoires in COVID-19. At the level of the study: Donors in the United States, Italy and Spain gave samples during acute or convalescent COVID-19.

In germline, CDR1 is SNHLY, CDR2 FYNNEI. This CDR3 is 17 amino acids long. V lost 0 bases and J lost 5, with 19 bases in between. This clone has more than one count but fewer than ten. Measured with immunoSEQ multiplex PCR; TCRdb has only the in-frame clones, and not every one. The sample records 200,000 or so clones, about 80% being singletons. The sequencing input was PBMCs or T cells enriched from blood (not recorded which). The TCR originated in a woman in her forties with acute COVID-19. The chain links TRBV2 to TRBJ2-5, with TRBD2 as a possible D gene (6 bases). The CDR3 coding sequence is TGTGCCAGCAGTGAAGCGAAGGGACTCCTCGCTGAGGAGACCCAGTACTTC. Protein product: CASSEAKGLLAEETQYF.